Below are 27 T cell receptor beta chains sequenced from a single sample in a study of cytomegalovirus exposure and HLA in healthy donors. With 60 Vbeta and 13 Jbeta primers, the PCR was carried out. Clones were sequenced by immunoSEQ multiplex PCR, and TCRdb holds only the in-frame ones, with some missing. This sample's table has 150,000 to 200,000 clones. Sequences were obtained from PBMCs. The source of these receptors is a man aged 25-45 years in good health and CMV-seronegative.

The genes are TRBV2 and TRBJ2-1, with 7 bases that match TRBD1. Germline CDR1 and CDR2: SNHLY and FYNNEI. This CDR3 contains 13 residues. Germline trimming cut 8 bases from V and 4 bases from J; bases unmatched to any gene: 5. The CDR3 region has the DNA TGTGCCAGCGGGACAGAGCAGTACAATGAGCAGTTCTTC. Translated: CASGTEQYNEQFF. The whole variable domain, remainder taken from reference TRBV2 and TRBJ2-1, is EPEVTQTPSHQVTQMGQEVILRCVPISNHLYFYWYRQILGQKVEFLVSFYNNEISEKSEIFDDQFSVERPDGSNFTLKIRSTKLEDSAMYFCASGTEQYNEQFFGPGTRLTVL.

V is TRBV4-3 and J is TRBJ2-7, with 8 bases matching TRBD1. V lost 6 bases, J lost 2 bases, and 6 bases stayed unmatched. The CDR3 spans 14 residues. Germline V gives CDR1 LGHNA, CDR2 YSLEER. The CDR3 reads CASRSDRGTYEQYF. In DNA form, the CDR3 reads TGCGCCAGCAGAAGCGACAGGGGAACCTACGAGCAGTACTTC.

The chain couples TRBV27 to TRBJ1-5, with D possibly being TRBD1 (5 bases). Germline V gene sequence: CDR1 MNHEY, CDR2 SMNVEV (reference sequence). Trimming shortened V by 6 bases and J by 6 bases, and 18 bases separated the two germline ends. The CDR3 extends over 15 amino acids. The CDR3, as DNA: TGTGCCAGCAGGGACTCTCAGGGTAGCGGTCAGCCCCAGCATTTT. This sequence encodes CASRDSQGSGQPQHF.

The rearrangement links TRBV10-1 to TRBJ1-1, with 10 nucleotides matching TRBD1. V lost 5 bases to trimming and J lost 4 bases; unmatched junction nucleotides: 7. There are 15 residues in the CDR3. Germline V lookup: CDR1 WNHNN, CDR2 SYGVQD (reference sequence). The CDR3 DNA reads TGCGCCAGCAGTCAGACAGGGGGCGCGAGCACTGAAGCTTTCTTT. It codes for CASSQTGGASTEAFF.

V gene TRBV11-3 combines with J gene TRBJ1-2; D unclear. V lost 5 bases and J 0 bases, leaving 7 bases between the germline ends. This CDR3 region has 13 residues. Per the germline V gene, CDR1 is SGHNT and CDR2 is YENEEA. CDR3 in amino acids: CASSQDTNYGYTF. The DNA of the CDR3 is TGTGCCAGCAGCCAAGACACTAACTATGGCTACACCTTC.

The chain employs TRBV14 and TRBJ1-2; D unresolved. V dropped 4 bases and J dropped 7 bases, with 10 bases sitting between them. CDR3 length equals 12 residues. Germline V gene sequence: CDR1 SGHDN, CDR2 FVKESK. CDR3 amino acids: CASSLEQLGYTF. The CDR3 DNA reads as TGTGCCAGCAGCCTCGAACAGCTTGGCTACACCTTC.

This chain joins TRBV19 and TRBJ1-2; TRBD1 might be the D (5 bases). This CDR3 contains 13 residues. Deletions cut 6 bases from V and 5 bases from J, with 13 bases between. Per the germline V gene, CDR1 is LNHDA and CDR2 is SQIVND (reference sequence). CDR3 protein: CASRDNAPYGYTF. Here the CDR3 DNA reads TGTGCCAGTAGGGACAACGCCCCATATGGCTACACCTTC.

This sequence joins TRBV19 and TRBJ1-5; TRBD1 might be the D (5 bases). CDR3 size: 14 residues. V lost 6 bases and J lost 5, with 14 bases in between. Looked up from germline, CDR1 is LNHDA and CDR2 is SQIVND (reference sequence). CDR3 bases: TGTGCCAGTAGGAGACCTTGGGGGGATCAGCCCCAGCATTTT. Translation gives CASRRPWGDQPQHF.

The chain recombines TRBV6-5 with TRBJ2-5; D is perhaps TRBD1 (5 bases). This CDR3 is built from 16 residues. Germline CDR1 and CDR2: MNHEY and SVGAGI. V shed 0 bases and J shed 0 bases, with 11 bases lying between them. The CDR3 sequence: CASSYSRPGHQETQYF. DNA for the CDR3: TGTGCCAGCAGTTACTCCCGCCCAGGGCACCAAGAGACCCAGTACTTC.

The rearrangement joins TRBV30 to TRBJ1-2; 9 nucleotides align to TRBD1. This CDR3 contains 14 residues. V lost 0 bases and J lost 8; bases outside the gene matches: 7. CDR1 and CDR2 (germline): GTSNPN, SVGIG (reference sequence). CDR3 residues: CAWSVTTGGGGYTF. In DNA, the CDR3 is TGTGCCTGGAGTGTTACAACAGGGGGCGGAGGCTACACCTTC.

The V call is TRBV7-2, the J call TRBJ2-3; 8 bases are shared with TRBD1. The V segment lost 4 bases and the J segment 2 bases; nucleotides outside the gene matches: 5. From germline, CDR1 is SGHTA and CDR2 FQGNSA. CDR3 length: 15 residues. CDR3 DNA sequence: TGTGCCAGCAGCTGGAGGACAGGGCCCACAGATACGCAGTATTTT. Translation gives CASSWRTGPTDTQYF.

V gene TRBV7-6 combines with J gene TRBJ1-5; 7 bases match TRBD1. Germline values: CDR1 SGHVS, CDR2 FNYEAQ. After removal of 5 bases from V and 6 bases from J, the junction contained 7 bases not matched to a gene. This CDR3 is 14 amino acids long. The CDR3 reads CASSPETGPQPQHF. The CDR3, as DNA: TGTGCCAGCAGCCCGGAGACAGGGCCTCAGCCCCAGCATTTT.

The rearrangement uses TRBV5-1 and TRBJ2-7; D is possibly TRBD2 (5 bases). V lost 4 bases and J 5 bases, leaving 10 bases between the germline ends. Germline V gives CDR1 SGHRS, CDR2 YFSETQ. This CDR3 is 12 amino acids long. CDR3 nucleotides: TGCGCCAGCAGCCAACTGAGGGACGAGCAGTACTTC. Protein sequence: CASSQLRDEQYF.

The chain couples TRBV25-1 to TRBJ2-5; 11 bases match TRBD2. This CDR3 comprises 18 residues. Germline trimming cut 3 bases from V and 3 bases from J; bases unmatched to any gene: 12. Germline V gene data show CDR1 as MGHDK and CDR2 as SYGVNS. Here the CDR3 reads CASSDGRLAGLEKETQYF. The CDR3 DNA reads TGTGCCAGCAGTGATGGGAGACTAGCGGGATTGGAGAAAGAGACCCAGTACTTC.

The CDR3 loop is CASSSGLAVNEQFF. DNA for the CDR3: TGTGCCAGCAGTTCGGGACTAGCGGTCAATGAGCAGTTCTTC. The V and J genes are TRBV27 and TRBJ2-1; 11 nucleotides agree with TRBD2. V shed 4 bases and J 6 bases; nucleotides not matched to a gene: 2. The CDR3 contains 14 residues. CDR1 is MNHEY, CDR2 SMNVEV, per germline (reference sequence).

This chain links TRBV2 with TRBJ2-7; 9 bases fit TRBD1. V was clipped by 6 bases and J by 5 bases; unmatched bases: 8. Germline CDR1 is SNHLY and CDR2 is FYNNEI. This CDR3 is built from 14 residues. CDR3 bases: TGTGCCAGCAGCCCTACAGGGGGCCCCAACGAGCAGTACTTC. This translates into CASSPTGGPNEQYF.

The rearrangement joins TRBV6-1 to TRBJ1-3; 9 bases are a match to TRBD1. Germline assignment: CDR1 MNHNS and CDR2 SASEGT. The CDR3 has 13 amino acids. Germline trimming cut 8 bases from V and 2 bases from J; bases unmatched to any gene: 1. CDR3 sequence reads: CASGQGTGNTIYF. DNA of the CDR3: TGTGCCAGCGGACAGGGGACTGGAAACACCATATATTTT.

V usage is TRBV10-3 and J usage is TRBJ2-6, with a possible D match to TRBD2 (7 bases). Deletions cut 2 bases from V and 1 base from J, with 15 bases between. The CDR3 is made up of 18 amino acids. Germline lookup yields CDR1 ENHRY and CDR2 SYGVKD. The CDR3 sequence is CAISEHRAGASGANVLTF. CDR3 nucleotides: TGTGCCATCAGTGAGCACAGGGCGGGGGCATCTGGGGCCAACGTCCTGACTTTC.

The V gene is TRBV19, the J gene TRBJ1-5; TRBD1 matches 10 bases. From germline, CDR1 is LNHDA and CDR2 SQIVND (reference sequence). V lost 5 bases and J lost 7; bases outside the gene matches: 5. This CDR3 comprises 14 residues. CDR3 amino acids: CASSLTGGAQPQHF. The DNA of the CDR3 is TGTGCCAGTAGTCTGACAGGGGGCGCACAGCCCCAGCATTTT.

This sequence joins TRBV30 and TRBJ1-6; 8 nucleotides align to TRBD1. The CDR3 runs to 14 residues. J lost 10 bases, V lost 2 bases, and 7 bases had no gene match. The germline CDR1 and CDR2 sequences are GTSNPN and SVGIG (reference sequence). Here the CDR3 DNA reads TGTGCCTGGAGTTTGGGACAGGTATCCTCACCCCTCCACTTT. It specifies CAWSLGQVSSPLHF. Full variable domain (remainder filled in from reference TRBV30 and TRBJ1-6): SQTIHQWPATLVQPVGSPLSLECTVEGTSNPNLYWYRQAAGRGLQLLFYSVGIGQISSEVPQNLSASRPQDRQFILSSKKLLLSDSGFYLCAWSLGQVSSPLHFGNGTRLTVT.

The gene calls are TRBV29-1 and TRBJ1-1, with D perhaps TRBD1 (6 bases). The V gene lost 7 bases and the J gene lost 3 bases, with 15 bases spanning the gap. The CDR3 consists of 13 residues. Germline CDR1 SQVTM, CDR2 ANQGSEA. CDR3 sequence (DNA): TGCAGCGGGATTGGGGGGGCGTACACTGAAGCTTTCTTT. It translates to CSGIGGAYTEAFF.

The rearrangement links TRBV9 to TRBJ2-1; 8 bases agree with TRBD2. Trimming cost V 6 bases and J 6 bases; bases outside gene matches: 8. There are 14 residues in the CDR3. From germline, CDR1 is SGDLS and CDR2 YYNGEE. The CDR3 nucleotides read TGTGCCAGCATGACTAGCGCAAATGGCAATGAGCAGTTCTTC. This codes for CASMTSANGNEQFF. Together with reference TRBV9 and TRBJ2-1, the CDR3 gives the full variable domain: DSGVTQTPKHLITATGQRVTLRCSPRSGDLSVYWYQQSLDQGLQFLIQYYNGEERAKGNILERFSAQQFPDLHSELNLSSLELGDSALYFCASMTSANGNEQFFGPGTRLTVL.

The J gene is TRBJ2-3, the V gene TRBV9; D unclear. Looked up from germline, CDR1 is SGDLS and CDR2 is YYNGEE. Trimming left V 4 bases short and J 0 bases short, with 15 bases between. The length of the CDR3 is 16 residues. The CDR3 DNA is TGTGCCAGCAGCCCTCGTAGTAGCCAAAGCACAGATACGCAGTATTTT. Protein product: CASSPRSSQSTDTQYF.

The chain links TRBV28 to TRBJ1-2; D is possibly TRBD1 (5 bases). CDR1 MDHEN and CDR2 SYDVKM come from the germline V gene. This CDR3 is built from 12 residues. The V end was cut by 8 bases, the J end by 3 bases, with 10 bases between. The CDR3 nucleotides read TGTGCCAGCGGGGGGGAGGACTATGGCTACACCTTC. This codes for CASGGEDYGYTF.

This sequence joins TRBV6-6 and TRBJ2-1; 8 nucleotides align to TRBD2. With V trimmed by 2 bases and J by 9 bases, 12 bases remained unmatched. The V gene's germline CDR1 is MNHNY and CDR2 SVGAGI (reference sequence). This CDR3 spans 16 amino acids. CDR3 nucleotide sequence: TGTGCCAGCAGTTACCCCGCCCGGGAGGGCCTCGGTGAGCAGTTCTTC. The encoded protein is CASSYPAREGLGEQFF.

The chain couples TRBV6-5 to TRBJ2-3; D not resolved. V was cut by 4 bases and J by 0 bases, with 11 bases left in between. The CDR3 contains 15 residues. Germline V gene lookup returns CDR1 MNHEY and CDR2 SVGAGI. The CDR3 DNA reads as TGTGCCAGCAGTTTGTCTAGTTCTAGCACAGATACGCAGTATTTT. It translates to CASSLSSSSTDTQYF.

V is TRBV28 and J is TRBJ2-2, with TRBD2 matching over 8 bases. The CDR3 length is 14 residues. After removal of 5 bases from V and 6 bases from J, the junction contained 5 bases not matched to a gene. Germline assignment: CDR1 MDHEN and CDR2 SYDVKM. CDR3 sequence reads: CASSRASGSGELFF. The CDR3 bases are TGTGCCAGCAGTCGGGCTAGCGGGTCCGGGGAGCTGTTTTTT. Full variable domain (remainder filled in from reference TRBV28 and TRBJ2-2): DVKVTQSSRYLVKRTGEKVFLECVQDMDHENMFWYRQDPGLGLRLIYFSYDVKMKEKGDIPEGYSVSREKKERFSLILESASTNQTSMYLCASSRASGSGELFFGEGSRLTVL.